A selection of T cell receptor beta chains follows, all from one sample in a study of cytomegalovirus exposure and HLA in healthy donors. The method was immunoSEQ multiplex PCR; TCRdb's version includes in-frame clones alone and lacks a portion of them. The sample consists of tens of thousands of clones, approximately 94% of them appearing once. The sample taken for sequencing was PBMCs. These receptors were collected from a woman under 30 in good health and CMV-seropositive. The CDR3 runs from the conserved cysteine through the conserved F or W. The D gene is left open where the match is weak. The listing skips clone size in some rows; elsewhere it reads once, few, many or a size class.

cdr3_aa	cdr3_nt	j_call	d_call	v_call	clone_size
CASSLTRSTDTQYF	TGTGCCAGCTCACTGACTAGGAGCACAGATACGCAGTATTTT	TRBJ2-3	-	TRBV18	-
CASSFGTSGRTHNEQFF	TGTGCCAGCAGCTTCGGGACTAGCGGGAGAACCCACAATGAGCAGTTCTTC	TRBJ2-1	TRBD2	TRBV11-1	-
CASSLSGLSNQPQHF	TGTGCCAGCAGCTTATCAGGATTAAGCAATCAGCCCCAGCATTTT	TRBJ1-5	-	TRBV7-2	-
CASSQGQGYGYTF	TGTGCCAGCTCCCAGGGACAGGGATATGGCTACACCTTC	TRBJ1-2	TRBD1	TRBV18	-
CASSFYNTGELFF	TGTGCCAGCAGCTTCTATAACACCGGGGAGCTGTTTTTT	TRBJ2-2	-	TRBV7-9	-
CASRMYLSSYNSPLHF	TGCGCCAGCAGGATGTACTTGAGCTCCTATAATTCACCCCTCCACTTT	TRBJ1-6	-	TRBV5-1	once
CASSPSQGTTYGYTF	TGTGCCAGCTCACCAAGTCAGGGGACGACCTATGGCTACACCTTC	TRBJ1-2	-	TRBV18	-
CASSAGGRSNQPQHF	TGTGCCAGCAGCGCGGGTGGAAGGAGCAATCAGCCCCAGCATTTT	TRBJ1-5	-	TRBV9	-
CASSASSGVGETQYF	TGTGCCAGCAGTGCGTCGAGCGGGGTGGGAGAGACCCAGTACTTC	TRBJ2-5	TRBD2	TRBV6-5	once
CASSLGASTDTQYF	TGTGCCAGCAGCTTAGGGGCCAGCACAGATACGCAGTATTTT	TRBJ2-3	-	TRBV11-3	-
CASSQRKNYNEQFF	TGCGCCAGCAGCCAGCGGAAGAACTACAATGAGCAGTTCTTC	TRBJ2-1	-	TRBV4-3	-
CASSIDLGENSPLHF	TGTGCCAGTAGTATAGATCTAGGAGAAAATTCACCCCTCCACTTT	TRBJ1-6	-	TRBV19	-
CASSLARVSGANVLTF	TGTGCCAGCAGCTTAGCGCGTGTGTCCGGGGCCAACGTCCTGACTTTC	TRBJ2-6	-	TRBV7-2	-
CASSEPGSDTQYF	TGTGCCAGCAGTGAGCCTGGTTCAGATACGCAGTATTTT	TRBJ2-3	-	TRBV6-6	-
CASSLNPPGGIANQPQHF	TGTGCCAGCAGTTTAAATCCACCAGGGGGGATAGCTAATCAGCCCCAGCATTTT	TRBJ1-5	TRBD1	TRBV27	-
CASGAGFSGNTIYF	TGTGCCAGCGGCGCAGGATTTTCGGGAAACACCATATATTTT	TRBJ1-3	-	TRBV6-6	-
CASSFMGDEQFF	TGTGCCAGCAGTTTTATGGGCGATGAGCAGTTCTTC	TRBJ2-1	-	TRBV27	once
CASTGTSGSIEQFF	TGTGCCAGCACCGGGACTAGCGGGAGTATCGAGCAGTTCTTC	TRBJ2-1	TRBD2	TRBV5-4	-
CASSPKTGNTEAFF	TGTGCCAGCAGCCCTAAGACAGGGAACACTGAAGCTTTCTTT	TRBJ1-1	-	TRBV7-8	-
CASSIVLRRQANTGELFF	TGTGCCAGTAGTATTGTTCTCCGGAGGCAGGCGAACACCGGGGAGCTGTTTTTT	TRBJ2-2	-	TRBV19	-
CASSSVRLAGANNEQFF	TGTGCCAGCAGTTCCGTAAGACTAGCGGGAGCCAACAATGAGCAGTTCTTC	TRBJ2-1	TRBD2	TRBV28	-
CASRTDIAYEQYF	TGTGCCAGCAGGACCGACATTGCCTACGAGCAGTACTTC	TRBJ2-7	-	TRBV2	-
CASLQVNNSPLHF	TGTGCCAGCCTACAGGTGAACAATTCACCCCTCCACTTT	TRBJ1-6	-	TRBV28	-
CASSEIRQGGYGYTF	TGTGCCAGCAGTGAGATCCGGCAGGGAGGCTATGGCTACACCTTC	TRBJ1-2	-	TRBV6-1	-
CASSYGQEYGYTF	TGTGCCAGCAGTTACGGGCAGGAATATGGCTACACCTTC	TRBJ1-2	-	TRBV6-5	-
CASSQVAGAQNTEAFF	TGCGCCAGCAGCCAAGTTGCGGGGGCACAAAACACTGAAGCTTTCTTT	TRBJ1-1	-	TRBV4-1	-
CASSSRETGELFF	TGTGCCAGCAGTTCGCGGGAGACCGGGGAGCTGTTTTTT	TRBJ2-2	TRBD2	TRBV28	-